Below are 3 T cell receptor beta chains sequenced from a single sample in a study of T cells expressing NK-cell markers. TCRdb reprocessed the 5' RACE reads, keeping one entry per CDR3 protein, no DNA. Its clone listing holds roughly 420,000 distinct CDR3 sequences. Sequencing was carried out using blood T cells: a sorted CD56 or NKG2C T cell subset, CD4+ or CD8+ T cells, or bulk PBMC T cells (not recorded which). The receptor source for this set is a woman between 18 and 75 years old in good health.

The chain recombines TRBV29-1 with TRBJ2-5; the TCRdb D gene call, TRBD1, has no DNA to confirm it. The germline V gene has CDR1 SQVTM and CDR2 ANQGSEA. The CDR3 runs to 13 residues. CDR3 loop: CSVETGDGETQYF.

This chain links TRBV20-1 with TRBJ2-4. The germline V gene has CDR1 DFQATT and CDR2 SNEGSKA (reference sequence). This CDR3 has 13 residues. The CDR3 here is CSASPVAKNIQYF.

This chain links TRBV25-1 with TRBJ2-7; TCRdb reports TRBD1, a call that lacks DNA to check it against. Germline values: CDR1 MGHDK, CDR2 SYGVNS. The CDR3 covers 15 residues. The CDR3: CASSGTGGIFYEQYF.